Each of the 26 T cell receptor beta chains below was sequenced from the same sample in a study of T cells in Graves' hyperthyroidism and ophthalmopathy. Amplification of TCR beta CDR3 regions used RNA as the template. First-round RT-PCR targeting the TCR CDR3 was performed with the HTBI primer set. Each CDR3 protein is one row after TCRdb ran MiXCR on the multiplex PCR reads. The table shows under 400,000 distinct CDR3 sequences, with less than 20% occurring only once. The sample comprised blood. The origin of the receptors is a woman aged 40 to 50 with Graves' ophthalmopathy.

The chain joins TRBV29-1 to TRBJ2-4; the match to TRBD2 covers 7 bases. With 7 bases clipped from V and 3 bases from J, the junction kept 15 bases outside the gene matches. The length of the CDR3 is 16 residues. CDR1 and CDR2 (germline): SQVTM, ANQGSEA. As DNA, the CDR3 is TGCAGCGCGACCCGCGGGCGGGAGAAATTCAAAAACATTCAGTACTTC. Encoded protein: CSATRGREKFKNIQYF.

This clonotype was recorded at least ten times. V and J are TRBV12-3 or TRBV12-4 and TRBJ1-3; D is possibly TRBD1 (5 bases). V was shortened by 6 bases and J by 2 bases, with 11 bases between the two germline ends. CDR3 length equals 14 residues. The CDR3 reads CASSEWGPGNTIYF. The CDR3 DNA reads TGTGCCAGCAGCGAGTGGGGACCTGGAAACACCATATATTTT.

This clonotype showed up many times. The J gene is TRBJ2-2, the V gene TRBV10-2; D possibly corresponds to TRBD2 (5 bases). V lost 8 bases and J lost 6, with 13 bases in between. In germline, CDR1 is WSHSY, CDR2 SAAADI. The length of the CDR3 is 13 residues. CDR3 residues: CASGPVGAGELFF. Written as DNA, the CDR3 is TGCGCCAGCGGCCCAGTGGGAGCCGGGGAGCTGTTTTTT.

This clonotype was counted at least ten times. This chain links TRBV28 with TRBJ2-5, with a tentative D call TRBD1 (6 bases). CDR3 length equals 14 residues. The V and J ends lost 2 bases and 1 base respectively, with 8 bases between them. Germline values: CDR1 MDHEN, CDR2 SYDVKM. CDR3 bases: TGTGCCAGCAGTTTAAGGGGGACCCAAGAGACCCAGTACTTC. Its translation: CASSLRGTQETQYF.

This clonotype was counted only a few times. This CDR3 reads CSVSPRGGTQETQYF. The CDR3 coding sequence is TGCAGCGTTTCCCCCAGAGGAGGGACCCAAGAGACCCAGTACTTC. The rearrangement links TRBV29-1 to TRBJ2-5; D might be TRBD2 (6 bases). V was shortened by 5 bases and J by 1 base, with 17 bases between the two germline ends. The CDR3 runs to 15 residues. In germline, CDR1 is SQVTM, CDR2 ANQGSEA.

This clonotype has at least ten counts. J is TRBJ1-1 and V is TRBV4-1, with D possibly being TRBD1 (5 bases). Deletions cut 4 bases from V and 1 base from J, with 10 bases between. CDR1 and CDR2 (germline): MGHRA, YSYEKL. This CDR3 region has 14 residues. The CDR3 sequence is CASSRVDRNTEAFF. The CDR3 DNA sequence: TGCGCCAGCAGCCGCGTTGACAGGAACACTGAAGCTTTCTTT.

This clonotype was detected many times. The chain employs TRBV28 and TRBJ1-1; D unclear. The CDR3 is 15 residues long. Germline loops: CDR1 MDHEN, CDR2 SYDVKM. V was pared by 5 bases and J by 0 bases, with 13 bases between. CDR3 nucleotides: TGTGCCAGCAGTGGCTTCGACAACATGAACACTGAAGCTTTCTTT. Amino acids: CASSGFDNMNTEAFF.

This clonotype showed up many times. The CDR3 region is CASSFGGEQFF. CDR3 in DNA: TGTGCCAGCAGTTTTGGAGGTGAGCAGTTCTTC. The chain employs TRBV27 and TRBJ2-1; tentative D call: TRBD2 (5 bases). Trimming stripped 3 bases from V and 9 bases from J, with 6 bases between. In germline, CDR1 is MNHEY, CDR2 SMNVEV (reference sequence). There are 11 residues in the CDR3.

This clonotype was seen a few times. A much larger clone is a single base away; this may be a read error. It is likely a read error, because the conserved phenylalanine at the end of the CDR3 is missing. V usage is TRBV30 and J usage is TRBJ2-7; the D is unclear. The germline V and J ends were trimmed by 4 bases and 0 bases, with 13 bases remaining between them. Germline lookup yields CDR1 GTSNPN and CDR2 SVGIG (reference sequence). This CDR3 has 14 amino acids. The CDR3 region is CAWNGWTGSYEQYS. CDR3 DNA: TGTGCCTGGAATGGATGGACCGGCTCCTACGAGCAGTACTCC.

About this clonotype itself: Relative to the germline gene, one junction end is altered; a read error may explain this. The rearrangement links TRBV28 to TRBJ1-2, with D perhaps TRBD1 (6 bases). Germline CDR1 MDHEN, CDR2 SYDVKM. This CDR3 has 13 residues. This chain's CDR3 is CASLLARNGGYIF. The CDR3 DNA is TGTGCCAGTTTACTAGCGCGAAATGGGGGCTACATCTTC.

The chain employs TRBV5-4 and TRBJ2-7; 13 nucleotides match TRBD2. J was trimmed by 6 bases and V by 4 bases; bases with no gene match: 10. This CDR3 is built from 16 residues. Germline V gene data show CDR1 as SGHNT and CDR2 as YYREEE (reference sequence). For the CDR3, the DNA is TGTGCCAGCAGCGCCCCCGGGACTAGCGGGACTCGCGAGCAGTACTTC. This translates into CASSAPGTSGTREQYF.

In this sample, this clonotype turned up many times. For the CDR3, the DNA is TGTGCCAGCAGTTCCCCTCCCCTAGAGACCCAGTACTTC. This encodes CASSSPPLETQYF. The V gene is TRBV27, the J gene TRBJ2-5, with no clear D. The CDR3 runs 13 residues. V dropped 4 bases and J dropped 4 bases, with 10 bases sitting between them. Germline V gives CDR1 MNHEY, CDR2 SMNVEV (reference sequence).

This clonotype has at least ten counts. The rearrangement uses TRBV5-6 and TRBJ2-7, with a weak D call TRBD2 (5 bases). CDR1 SGHDT and CDR2 YYEEEE come from the germline V gene. The CDR3 consists of 13 residues. Trimming removed 0 bases at V and 2 bases at J, with 6 bases between. The CDR3 DNA reads as TGTGCCAGCAGCTTGGGAGCGGCCTACGAGCAGTACTTC. Its translation is CASSLGAAYEQYF.

This clonotype showed up just a few times. The chain recombines TRBV28 with TRBJ2-5, with D perhaps given as TRBD1 or TRBD2 (7 bases each). The CDR3 covers 14 residues. Germline values: CDR1 MDHEN, CDR2 SYDVKM. The V end lost 4 bases, the J end lost 4 bases, and 13 bases lay between the germline ends. The CDR3 DNA follows: TGTGCCAGCAGTTACTCAGGGGGGGGAGAGACCCAGTACTTC. Translation: CASSYSGGGETQYF.

This clonotype showed up many times. This chain joins TRBV12-3 or TRBV12-4 and TRBJ2-7; TRBD1 aligns across 7 bases. J lost 2 bases, V lost 3 bases, and 13 bases had no gene match. The CDR3 has 17 amino acids. The CDR3 spells CASSFSYHGQGAYEQYF. The DNA for the CDR3 is TGTGCCAGCAGTTTCTCATATCACGGGCAGGGGGCCTACGAGCAGTACTTC.

This clonotype was seen many times. The V call is TRBV28, the J call TRBJ2-7, with D perhaps matching TRBD1 or TRBD2 (5 bases each). V lost 6 bases and J 3 bases, leaving 15 bases between the germline ends. The CDR3 totals 14 residues. Germline CDR1 and CDR2: MDHEN and SYDVKM. The CDR3 sequence is CASRTPGRRYEQYF. The CDR3 region has the DNA TGTGCCAGCAGAACTCCGGGACGGCGCTACGAGCAGTACTTC.

In its sample, this clonotype was seen many times. The V call is TRBV11-2, the J call TRBJ1-5; the D gene is possibly TRBD1 (5 bases). V lost 5 bases and J 6 bases, leaving 17 bases between the germline ends. The CDR3 covers 15 residues. Germline V gene lookup returns CDR1 SGHAT and CDR2 FQNNGV. Written as DNA, the CDR3 is TGTGCCAGCAGCCCAGACGGGGGACCGGGTCAGCCCCAGCATTTT. Its translation is CASSPDGGPGQPQHF.

This clonotype occurred many times. This rearrangement joins TRBV4-2 to TRBJ2-2; 7 bases fit TRBD1. Germline trimming cut 0 bases from V and 3 bases from J; bases unmatched to any gene: 4. The CDR3 is 16 residues long. CDR1 and CDR2 (germline): LGHNA, YNFKEQ. The CDR3 spells CASSQDGDSYTGELFF. The CDR3 nucleotides are TGTGCCAGCAGCCAAGATGGGGACAGTTACACCGGGGAGCTGTTTTTT.

This clonotype has at least ten counts. This may be a read error, as it is one base from a much larger clone. Here the CDR3 DNA reads TGTGCCAGCAGCTCGCAGGATACAGTCTCCTACGAGCAGTACTTC. As protein: CASSSQDTVSYEQYF. The chain links TRBV6-5 to TRBJ2-7, with D unresolved. CDR3 size: 15 residues. CDR1 is MNHEY and CDR2 is SVGAGI in the germline V gene. The V and J ends lost 6 bases and 0 bases respectively, with 15 bases between them.

This clonotype was found many times. This sequence joins TRBV20-1 and TRBJ1-1; the match to TRBD1 covers 7 bases. The V and J ends lost 5 bases and 3 bases, in that order; junction bases with no gene match: 6. Germline-derived CDR1 and CDR2 are DFQATT and SNEGSKA (reference sequence). The CDR3 sequence is 13 residues long. CDR3 nucleotide sequence: TGCAGTGCTTCAGAACAGGGGTACACTGAAGCTTTCTTT. Translation: CSASEQGYTEAFF.

This clonotype was picked up many times. The chain has TRBV19 and TRBJ2-7, with unresolved D. With 0 bases removed from V and 2 bases from J, the gap between germline ends came to 5 bases. CDR1 is LNHDA, CDR2 SQIVND, per germline (reference sequence). CDR3 length equals 13 residues. This CDR3 reads CASSIDAAYEQYF. For the CDR3, the DNA is TGTGCCAGTAGTATAGACGCCGCCTACGAGCAGTACTTC.

The rearrangement joins TRBV6-2 or TRBV6-3 to TRBJ1-1; D is perhaps TRBD1 (6 bases). This CDR3 is 19 amino acids long. The germline gives CDR1 MNHEY, CDR2 SVGEGT. V gave up 2 bases and J gave up 0 bases, with 22 bases separating them. CDR3 sequence: CASSYDGDMEYSMNTEAFF. The CDR3 bases are TGTGCCAGCAGTTACGATGGGGACATGGAGTACTCAATGAACACTGAAGCTTTCTTT.

This clonotype occurred a few times. This chain joins TRBV28 and TRBJ1-1; no clear D gene. Germline CDR1 is MDHEN and CDR2 is SYDVKM. V shed 5 bases and J shed 6 bases, with 10 bases lying between them. The CDR3 totals 12 residues. The CDR3 loop reads CASSTFTAEAFF. The CDR3, as DNA: TGTGCCAGCAGTACCTTTACGGCTGAAGCTTTCTTT.

CDR3 DNA sequence: TGTGCCAGCAGGAAGAGCACCGGGGAGCTGTTTTTT. It yields the protein CASRKSTGELFF. The chain joins TRBV12-3 or TRBV12-4 to TRBJ2-2; D is uncertain. The CDR3 totals 12 residues. The ends were cut back, 6 bases at V and 4 bases at J, with 6 bases in the middle.

The gene calls are TRBV12-3 or TRBV12-4 and TRBJ1-5; 8 positions match TRBD1. The CDR3 runs 14 residues. V shed 5 bases, J shed 6 bases, and the junction held 6 bases outside the gene matches. In nucleotides, the CDR3 is TGTGCCAGCAGTGTGGGACAGGCAGGTCAGCCCCAGCATTTT. Translating gives CASSVGQAGQPQHF.

To note about this clonotype: With a much larger clone just one base away, this may be a read error. This chain joins TRBV28 and TRBJ1-2, with 8 bases fitting TRBD1. V was clipped by 2 bases and J by 7 bases; unmatched bases: 15. The CDR3 consists of 17 residues. Germline CDR1 MDHEN, CDR2 SYDVKM. CDR3 protein: CASSLKGVRGLPRGYTF. The DNA for the CDR3 is TGTGCCAGCAGTTTAAAGGGAGTCAGGGGGCTCCCTCGTGGCTACACCTTC.